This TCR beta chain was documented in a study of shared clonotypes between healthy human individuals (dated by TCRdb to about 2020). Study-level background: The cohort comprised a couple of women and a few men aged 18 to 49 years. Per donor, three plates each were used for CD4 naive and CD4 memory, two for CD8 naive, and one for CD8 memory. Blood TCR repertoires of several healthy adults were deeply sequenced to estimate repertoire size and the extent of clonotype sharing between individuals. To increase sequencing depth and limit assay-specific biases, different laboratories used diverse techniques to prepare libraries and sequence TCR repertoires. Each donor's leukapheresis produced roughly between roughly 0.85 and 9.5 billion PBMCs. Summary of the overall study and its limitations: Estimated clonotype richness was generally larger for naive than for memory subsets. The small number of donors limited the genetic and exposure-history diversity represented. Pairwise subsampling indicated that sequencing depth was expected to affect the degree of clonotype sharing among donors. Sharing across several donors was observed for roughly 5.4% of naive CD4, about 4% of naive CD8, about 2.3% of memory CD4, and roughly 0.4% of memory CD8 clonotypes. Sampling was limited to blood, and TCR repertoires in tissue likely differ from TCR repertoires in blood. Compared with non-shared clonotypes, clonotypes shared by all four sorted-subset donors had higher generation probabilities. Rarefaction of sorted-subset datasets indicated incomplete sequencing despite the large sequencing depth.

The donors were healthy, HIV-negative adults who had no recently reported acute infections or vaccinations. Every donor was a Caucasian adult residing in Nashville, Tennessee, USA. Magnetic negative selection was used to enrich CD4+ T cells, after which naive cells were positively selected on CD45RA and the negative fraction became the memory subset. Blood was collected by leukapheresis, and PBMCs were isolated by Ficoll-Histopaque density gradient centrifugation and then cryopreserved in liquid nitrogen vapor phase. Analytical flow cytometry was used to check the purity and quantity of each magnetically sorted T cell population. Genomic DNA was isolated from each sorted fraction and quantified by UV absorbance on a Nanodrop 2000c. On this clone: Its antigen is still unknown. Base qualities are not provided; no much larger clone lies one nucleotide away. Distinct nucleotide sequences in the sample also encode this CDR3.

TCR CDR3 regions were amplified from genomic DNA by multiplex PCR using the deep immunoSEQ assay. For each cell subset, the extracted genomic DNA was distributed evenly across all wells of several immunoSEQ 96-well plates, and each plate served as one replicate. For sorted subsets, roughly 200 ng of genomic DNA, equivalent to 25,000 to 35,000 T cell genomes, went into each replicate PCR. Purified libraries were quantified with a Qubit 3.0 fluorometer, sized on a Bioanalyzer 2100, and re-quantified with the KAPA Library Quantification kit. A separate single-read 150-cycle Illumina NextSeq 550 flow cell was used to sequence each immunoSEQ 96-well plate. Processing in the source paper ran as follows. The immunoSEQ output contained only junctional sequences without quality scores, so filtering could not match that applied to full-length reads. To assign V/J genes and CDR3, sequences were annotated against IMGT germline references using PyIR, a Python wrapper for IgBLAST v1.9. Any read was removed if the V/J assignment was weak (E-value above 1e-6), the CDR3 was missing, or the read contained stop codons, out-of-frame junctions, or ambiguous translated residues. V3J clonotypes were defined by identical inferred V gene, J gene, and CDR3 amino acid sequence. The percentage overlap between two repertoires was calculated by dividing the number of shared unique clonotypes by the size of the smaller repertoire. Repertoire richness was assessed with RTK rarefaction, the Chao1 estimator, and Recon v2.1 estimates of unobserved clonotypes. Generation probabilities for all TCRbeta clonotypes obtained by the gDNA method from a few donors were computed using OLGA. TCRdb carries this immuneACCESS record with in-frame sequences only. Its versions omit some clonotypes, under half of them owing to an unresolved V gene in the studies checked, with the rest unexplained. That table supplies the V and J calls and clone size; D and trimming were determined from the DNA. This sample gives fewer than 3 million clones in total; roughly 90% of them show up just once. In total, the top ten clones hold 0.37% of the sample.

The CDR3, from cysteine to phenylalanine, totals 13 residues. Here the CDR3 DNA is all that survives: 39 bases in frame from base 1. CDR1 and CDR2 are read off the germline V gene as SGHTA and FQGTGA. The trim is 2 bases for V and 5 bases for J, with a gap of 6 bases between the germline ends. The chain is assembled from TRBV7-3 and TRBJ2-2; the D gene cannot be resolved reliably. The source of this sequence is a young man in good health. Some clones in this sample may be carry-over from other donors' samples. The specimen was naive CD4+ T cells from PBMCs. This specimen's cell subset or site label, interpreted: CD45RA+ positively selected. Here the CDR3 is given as CASSLARTGELFF. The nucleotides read TGTGCCAGCAGCTTAGCCAGGACCGGGGAGCTGTTTTTT.